What follows is one T cell receptor beta chain and its context. What it binds is not known. Germline CDR1 is MDHEN and CDR2 is SYDVKM. Trimming stripped 11 bases from V and 0 bases from J, with 8 bases between. The CDR3 covers 13 residues. The data belong to a study of cytomegalovirus exposure and HLA in healthy donors. Study-wide results and limits: It was 150 or so TCR beta chains that were listed as cytomegalovirus-associated.

13 Jbeta primers and 60 Vbeta primers were used for the PCR. Some clones are missing from TCRdb's copy, which holds only in-frame ones; the method was immunoSEQ multiplex PCR. The repertoire holds 150,000 to 200,000 clones, with more than 75% as singletons. The source material was PBMCs. The sequence came from a woman aged 40 to 55 in good health and CMV-seronegative. The V gene is TRBV28, the J gene TRBJ2-6; weak D call: TRBD1 (5 bases). CDR3 region: CAVGDSGANVLTF. The CDR3 nucleotides read TGTGCCGTAGGGGACTCTGGGGCCAACGTCCTGACTTTC.